This T cell receptor (beta chain) is from a study of blood T cell repertoires in COVID-19. Study details: The United States, Italy and Spain were the sources of the acute and convalescent COVID-19 samples. The analysed material was cDNA or gDNA that came from T cells, B-cell-depleted T cells, or PBMCs.

Germline assignment: CDR1 SGHTA and CDR2 FQGTGA. The CDR3 length is 15 residues. Trimming took 7 bases from V and 7 from J; bases not matched to a gene: 13. Per the authors' pipeline: Estimation of nucleated cell counts was performed using reference gene primer amplification. The repertoire was sequenced with immunoSEQ multiplex PCR; TCRdb's copy has only in-frame clones and lacks some. That table is the source of V, J and clone size, and D and trimming were worked out from the DNA. The sample holds 95,000 to 150,000 clones, 65% to 85% seen once. What the recovered Cohort 3 donors had was two negative PCRs, clearance, or symptom resolution.

The sample was PBMCs or T cells enriched from blood (not recorded which). The chain employs TRBV7-3 and TRBJ2-1; 7 bases line up with TRBD2. The sequence derives from a woman aged 25-40 years who had recovered from COVID-19. CDR3 nucleotide sequence: TGTGCCAGCACCCAGGGAGGGGTCCGGGGGAATGAGCAGTTCTTC. Its translation: CASTQGGVRGNEQFF. The full variable domain, with the rest looked up from reference TRBV7-3 and TRBJ2-1, is GAGVSQTPSNKVTEKGKYVELRCDPISGHTALYWYRQSLGQGPEFLIYFQGTGAADDSGLPNDRFFAVRPEGSVSTLKIQRTERGDSAVYLCASTQGGVRGNEQFFGPGTRLTVL.